Below, 23 T cell receptor beta chains from the same sample are listed, as sequenced in a study of neurological immune-mediated disorders. One entry per CDR3 protein, called by TCRdb with MiXCR from the 5' RACE reads. The sample records some 14,000 distinct CDR3 sequences, roughly a tenth being singletons. Sequenced sample: PBMCs. Source of these receptors: a woman between 40 and 55 years old in good health.

In the case of this clonotype: At one of its ends the junction is not consistent with the germline gene, which may arise from a read error. The chain uses TRBV7-9 and TRBJ1-1; D may be TRBD1 (5 bases). The germline CDR1 and CDR2 sequences are SEHNR and FQNEAQ (reference sequence). The CDR3 totals 17 residues. CDR3 amino acids: CASSSLRRGRMNTEAFF. CDR3 coding DNA: TGTGCAAGCAGCTCCCTACGGCGGGGCCGAATGAACACTGAAGCTTTCTTT.

This clonotype came up many times. This chain uses TRBV6-6 with TRBJ2-7; D gene ambiguous. The CDR3 totals 11 residues. Trimming cost V 2 bases and J 5 bases, with 4 bases left between them. Germline assignment: CDR1 MNHNY and CDR2 SVGAGI (reference sequence). The CDR3 here is CASSYGDEQYF. CDR3 bases: TGTGCCAGCAGTTACGGGGACGAGCAGTACTTC.

This clonotype was detected ten times or more. The chain links TRBV18 to TRBJ1-3, with 7 bases aligning to TRBD1. The junction had 13 bases not matched to a gene; V was cut back by 7 bases and J by 4 bases. Germline assignment: CDR1 KGHSH and CDR2 LQKENI. The CDR3 length is 16 residues. The CDR3 DNA is TGTGCCAGCTTCGCGACAGGGACCTCCGTGGGAAACACCATATATTTT. Translation gives CASFATGTSVGNTIYF.

This rearrangement joins TRBV6-1 to TRBJ2-7; 7 bases match TRBD1. Unmatched junction bases numbered 9, after V lost 6 bases and J lost 7 bases. The CDR3 has 13 residues. Germline V gene lookup returns CDR1 MNHNS and CDR2 SASEGT. The CDR3 coding sequence is TGTGCCAGCAGGGGACAGTGGAAACGGGAGCAGTACTTC. Its protein product is CASRGQWKREQYF.

In this sample, this clonotype turned up many times. The genes are TRBV5-1 and TRBJ2-1; TRBD2 agrees at 8 bases. Germline CDR1 is SGHRS and CDR2 is YFSETQ. The V gene end was trimmed by 0 bases and the J gene end by 8 bases; junction bases not matched to a gene: 4. The CDR3 runs 14 residues. CDR3 residues: CASSLATSVDEQFF. Here the CDR3 DNA reads TGCGCCAGCAGCTTGGCGACTAGCGTTGATGAGCAGTTCTTC.

This clonotype showed up many times. The chain links TRBV21-1 to TRBJ2-1; the table gives TRBD1 as D, unverified against the DNA. TRBV21-1 is given as a pseudogene. This CDR3 contains 16 residues. In DNA, the CDR3 is TGTGCCAGCAGCACCTACAGCCCCACCGGGAATTGGGAGCAGTTCTTC. Protein sequence: CASSTYSPTGNWEQFF.

This clonotype was counted at least ten times. The V call is TRBV7-9, the J call TRBJ2-5, with 8 bases lining up with TRBD1. With V trimmed by 7 bases and J by 5 bases, 12 bases remained unmatched. From germline, CDR1 is SEHNR and CDR2 FQNEAQ (reference sequence). The length of the CDR3 is 15 residues. CDR3 coding DNA: TGTGCCAGCACCCAATCGGACAGGGCTAAGGAGACCCAGTACTTC. Protein sequence: CASTQSDRAKETQYF.

The sample holds many counts of this clonotype. This sequence joins TRBV5-6 and TRBJ1-2; D is unclear. Trimming pared 4 bases from V and 5 bases from J, leaving 15 bases between. The CDR3 spans 14 residues. Germline loops: CDR1 SGHDT, CDR2 YYEEEE. The CDR3 protein is CASSQGLDTYGYTF. The CDR3 DNA reads TGTGCCAGCAGCCAAGGGCTCGACACGTATGGCTACACCTTC.

This clonotype was observed a few times. The chain couples TRBV5-1 to TRBJ2-3, with 9 bases fitting TRBD1. Germline V lookup: CDR1 SGHRS, CDR2 YFSETQ. The V gene end was trimmed by 2 bases and the J gene end by 4 bases; junction bases not matched to a gene: 5. This CDR3 spans 15 amino acids. The CDR3 protein is CASSFEQGAADTQYF. The CDR3 nucleotides are TGCGCCAGCAGCTTCGAACAGGGGGCCGCAGATACGCAGTATTTT.

In this sample, this clonotype turned up many times. V is TRBV15 and J is TRBJ2-2, with D perhaps TRBD1 (6 bases). CDR3 length: 17 residues. Germline CDR1 LNHNV, CDR2 YYDKDF (reference sequence). V lost 3 bases and J lost 4, with 18 bases in between. Here the CDR3 DNA reads TGTGCCACCAGCAGGTTCCGAGGACAGCGCCGCACCGGGGAGCTGTTTTTT. Translating it yields CATSRFRGQRRTGELFF.

This clonotype showed up many times. The V call is TRBV7-9, the J call TRBJ2-7; D remains unclear. Germline V gives CDR1 SEHNR, CDR2 FQNEAQ (reference sequence). Trimming stripped 8 bases from V and 3 bases from J, with 20 bases between. CDR3 length: 15 amino acids. The CDR3 protein is CASGNRAHGFYEQYF. In DNA, the CDR3 is TGTGCCAGCGGAAACCGGGCCCACGGGTTCTACGAGCAGTACTTC.

This clonotype appeared many times. This chain uses TRBV6-1 with TRBJ2-1, with TRBD2 matching over 7 bases. Trimming took 3 bases from V and 1 from J; bases not matched to a gene: 6. CDR1 is MNHNS, CDR2 SASEGT, per germline. The CDR3 sequence is 16 residues long. CDR3 DNA sequence: TGTGCCAGCAGTGACGAGGCGGGAGTATCCTACAATGAGCAGTTCTTC. It translates to CASSDEAGVSYNEQFF.

This clonotype has more than one count but fewer than ten. CDR3 sequence: CASSQDPGNHQKDTQYF. CDR3 nucleotides: TGTGCCAGCAGCCAAGATCCCGGGAACCACCAGAAAGATACGCAGTATTTT. The chain is built from TRBV3-1 and TRBJ2-3, with D tentatively TRBD2 (5 bases). Trimming cost V 0 bases and J 5 bases, with 18 bases left between them. This CDR3 comprises 17 residues. Germline V gives CDR1 LGHDT, CDR2 YNNKEL (reference sequence).

This clonotype has a count of ten or more. V gene TRBV24-1 combines with J gene TRBJ1-2, with D unclear. Per germline, CDR1 KGHDR and CDR2 SFDVKD. The CDR3 runs 15 residues. V lost 3 bases and J 4 bases, leaving 14 bases between the germline ends. The CDR3 DNA is TGTGCCACCAGTGATGCGGGCATGTTCCCCTATGGCTACACCTTC. It yields the protein CATSDAGMFPYGYTF.

This clonotype has a count of ten or more. The rearrangement links TRBV20-1 to TRBJ2-5; 12 bases align to TRBD1. There are 16 residues in the CDR3. Germline lookup yields CDR1 DFQATT and CDR2 SNEGSKA (reference sequence). Trimming at V came to 3 bases and at J to 4 bases, leaving 9 bases not matched to a gene. In nucleotides, the CDR3 is TGCAGTGCTAGGGAGTTCGGGACAGGGGGCCGAGAGACCCAGTACTTC. Protein sequence: CSAREFGTGGRETQYF.

In this sample, this clonotype turned up many times. As DNA, the CDR3 is TGCGCCAGCAGCTCCGGACTAGCGGAACCTTACAATGAGCAGTTCTTC. It specifies CASSSGLAEPYNEQFF. J is TRBJ2-1 and V is TRBV5-1; TRBD2 matches 10 bases. The length of the CDR3 is 16 residues. The ends lost 3 bases at V and 4 bases at J; junction bases unmatched: 7. Germline loops: CDR1 SGHRS, CDR2 YFSETQ.

In this sample, this clonotype turned up many times. The V call is TRBV11-1, the J call TRBJ1-1; 7 nucleotides align to TRBD1. Germline V gene lookup returns CDR1 SGHAT and CDR2 FQDESV (reference sequence). V was pared by 5 bases and J by 4 bases, with 7 bases of the junction left unmatched. CDR3 size: 14 residues. For the CDR3, the DNA is TGTGCCAGCAGCCCCCAGGGGGGCCCCACTGAAGCTTTCTTT. Protein sequence: CASSPQGGPTEAFF.

This clonotype was recorded at least ten times. For the CDR3, the DNA is TGTGCCAGCAGCTCAGCAGTCGGGGCAACTAATGAAAAACTGTTTTTT. Residues: CASSSAVGATNEKLFF. V and J are TRBV5-6 and TRBJ1-4; no clear D gene. This CDR3 comprises 16 residues. CDR1 is SGHDT, CDR2 YYEEEE, per germline. V lost 3 bases and J 0 bases, leaving 12 bases between the germline ends.

This clonotype was recorded many times. This rearrangement joins TRBV20-1 to TRBJ2-3, with TRBD2 as a possible D gene (5 bases). Germline CDR1 DFQATT, CDR2 SNEGSKA (reference sequence). Trimming stripped 3 bases from V and 1 base from J, with 11 bases between. There are 14 residues in the CDR3. DNA for the CDR3: TGCAGTGCTAGTTCCGGGATGGGCACAGATACGCAGTATTTT. It yields the protein CSASSGMGTDTQYF.

This clonotype occurred once. The rearrangement uses TRBV13 and TRBJ2-1; 7 positions match TRBD2. Germline V gene sequence: CDR1 PRHDT, CDR2 FYEKMQ (reference sequence). The CDR3 contains 15 residues. Germline trimming cut 2 bases from V and 6 bases from J; bases unmatched to any gene: 7. The CDR3 DNA reads TGTGCCAGCAGCTTAACCGGACTAGTCAGCAATGAGCAGTTCTTC. Residues: CASSLTGLVSNEQFF.

This clonotype was observed at least ten times. J is TRBJ2-1 and V is TRBV7-9; D gene unclear. V lost 1 base and J 5 bases, leaving 6 bases between the germline ends. CDR3 size: 13 residues. Germline assignment: CDR1 SEHNR and CDR2 FQNEAQ (reference sequence). The CDR3 DNA reads TGTGCCAGCAGCTTAGGCCTTCACAATGAGCAGTTCTTC. As protein: CASSLGLHNEQFF.

This clonotype was recorded many times. V usage is TRBV9 and J usage is TRBJ2-1; D ambiguous. The CDR3 sequence is 14 residues long. Trimming left V 1 base short and J 6 bases short, with 11 bases between. Germline-derived CDR1 and CDR2 are SGDLS and YYNGEE. The CDR3 DNA reads TGTGCCAGCAGCGTAACTCCCGGCAGCAATGAGCAGTTCTTC. Translating it yields CASSVTPGSNEQFF.

Ten or more counts support this clonotype. The V call is TRBV5-1, the J call TRBJ2-2; possibly TRBD1 for D (7 bases). This CDR3 has 18 amino acids. Trimming shortened V by 1 base and J by 2 bases, and 18 bases separated the two germline ends. Germline V lookup: CDR1 SGHRS, CDR2 YFSETQ. The CDR3 DNA sequence: TGCGCCAGCAGCTTGAGGGCCAGGGGGGCCCTTAACACCGGGGAGCTGTTTTTT. Its translation: CASSLRARGALNTGELFF.